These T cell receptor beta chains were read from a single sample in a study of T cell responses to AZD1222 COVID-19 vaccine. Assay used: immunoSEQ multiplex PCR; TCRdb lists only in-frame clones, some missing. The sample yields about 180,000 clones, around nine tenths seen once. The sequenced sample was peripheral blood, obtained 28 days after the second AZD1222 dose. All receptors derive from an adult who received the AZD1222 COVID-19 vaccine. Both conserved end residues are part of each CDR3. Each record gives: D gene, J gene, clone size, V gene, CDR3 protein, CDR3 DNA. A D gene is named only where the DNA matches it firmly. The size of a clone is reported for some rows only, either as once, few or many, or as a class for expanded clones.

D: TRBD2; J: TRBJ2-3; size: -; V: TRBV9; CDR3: CASSVAAGGRTDTQYF; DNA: TGTGCCAGCAGCGTAGCAGCGGGAGGAAGAACAGATACGCAGTATTTT
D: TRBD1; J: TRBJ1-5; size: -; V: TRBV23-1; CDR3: CASSQTGKGQPQHF; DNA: TGCGCCAGCAGCCAGACAGGGAAGGGTCAGCCCCAGCATTTT
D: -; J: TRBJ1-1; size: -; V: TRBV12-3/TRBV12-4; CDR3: CASSFPSLHEAFF; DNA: TGTGCCAGCAGTTTTCCGTCCTTACATGAAGCTTTCTTT
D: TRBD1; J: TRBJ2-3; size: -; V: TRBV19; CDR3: CATAGQGSPDTQYF; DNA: TGTGCCACCGCGGGACAGGGGTCCCCAGATACGCAGTATTTT
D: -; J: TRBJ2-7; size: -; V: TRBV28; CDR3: CASSLTGSYEQYF; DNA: TGTGCCAGCAGTTTGACTGGCTCCTACGAGCAGTACTTC
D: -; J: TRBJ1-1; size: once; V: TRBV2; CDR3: CASILLGTEAFF; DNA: TGTGCCAGCATCCTGTTGGGCACTGAAGCTTTCTTT
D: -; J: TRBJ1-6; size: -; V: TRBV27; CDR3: CASSLSSPSSYNSPLHF; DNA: TGTGCCAGCAGTTTATCCTCACCCAGCTCCTATAATTCACCCCTCCACTTT
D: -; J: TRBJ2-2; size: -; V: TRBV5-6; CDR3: CASSLRPRGGGGELFF; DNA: TGTGCCAGCAGCTTACGTCCCAGGGGAGGTGGCGGGGAGCTGTTTTTT
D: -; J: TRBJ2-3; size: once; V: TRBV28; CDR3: CASRMPQGSTDTQYF; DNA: TGTGCCAGCAGGATGCCACAGGGAAGCACAGATACGCAGTATTTT
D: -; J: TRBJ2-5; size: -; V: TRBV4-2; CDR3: CASSQEGPSQETQYF; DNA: TGTGCCAGCAGCCAAGAAGGGCCTTCACAAGAGACCCAGTACTTC
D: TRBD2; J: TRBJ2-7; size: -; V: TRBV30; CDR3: CVPHVRGGPKQYF; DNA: TGTGTGCCCCACGTTCGGGGGGGGCCTAAGCAGTACTTC
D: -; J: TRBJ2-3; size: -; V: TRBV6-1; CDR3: CASSDLGPRASDTQYF; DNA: TGTGCCAGCAGTGACTTGGGACCAAGAGCATCAGATACGCAGTATTTT
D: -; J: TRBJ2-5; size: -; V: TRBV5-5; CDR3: CASSFGGQETQYF; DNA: TGTGCCAGCAGCTTTGGGGGACAAGAGACCCAGTACTTC
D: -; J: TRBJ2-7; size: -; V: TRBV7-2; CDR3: CASSLMETGTYEQYF; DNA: TGTGCCAGCAGCTTAATGGAGACGGGGACCTACGAGCAGTACTTC
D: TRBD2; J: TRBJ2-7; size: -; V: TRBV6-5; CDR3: CASSYRLADYEQYF; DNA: TGTGCCAGCAGTTACCGTCTAGCGGACTACGAGCAGTACTTC
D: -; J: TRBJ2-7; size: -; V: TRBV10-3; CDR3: CAISEAFRGEQYF; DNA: TGTGCCATCAGTGAGGCGTTTCGGGGCGAGCAGTACTTC
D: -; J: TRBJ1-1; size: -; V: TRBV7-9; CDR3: CASSFVGQNTEAFF; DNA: TGTGCCAGCAGCTTTGTTGGACAGAACACTGAAGCTTTCTTT
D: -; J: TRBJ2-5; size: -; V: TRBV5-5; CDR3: CASSIYSSTAQETQYF; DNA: TGTGCCAGCAGCATTTATTCCAGCACAGCCCAAGAGACCCAGTACTTC
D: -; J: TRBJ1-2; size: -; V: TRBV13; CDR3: CASSLQGSREGYTF; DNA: TGTGCCAGCAGCCTTCAGGGTTCACGGGAAGGCTACACCTTC
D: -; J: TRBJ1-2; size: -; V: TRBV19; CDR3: CASRETGINYGYTF; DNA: TGTGCCAGTAGGGAAACAGGGATTAACTATGGCTACACCTTC
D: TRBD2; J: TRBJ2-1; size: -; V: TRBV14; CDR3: CASSQPGLAGNEQFF; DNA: TGTGCCAGCAGCCAGCCGGGACTAGCGGGCAATGAGCAGTTCTTC
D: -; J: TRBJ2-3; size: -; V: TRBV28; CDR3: CASRLAEHTDTQYF; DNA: TGTGCCAGCAGACTGGCGGAACACACAGATACGCAGTATTTT
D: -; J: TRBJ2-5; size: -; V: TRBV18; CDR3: CASSPPSVQETQYF; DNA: TGTGCCAGCTCACCCCCTAGCGTACAAGAGACCCAGTACTTC
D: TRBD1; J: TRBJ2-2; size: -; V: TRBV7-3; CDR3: CASSRTHIGTGGAGELFF; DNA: TGTGCCAGCAGCCGCACTCACATCGGGACAGGGGGCGCCGGGGAGCTGTTTTTT
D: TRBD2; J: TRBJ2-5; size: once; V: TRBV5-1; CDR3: CASSLGGLVQETQYF; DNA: TGCGCCAGCAGCCTGGGGGGACTAGTCCAAGAGACCCAGTACTTC
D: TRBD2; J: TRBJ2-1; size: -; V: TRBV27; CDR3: CASSFGLAGAGEQFF; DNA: TGTGCCAGCAGTTTTGGGCTAGCGGGGGCGGGTGAGCAGTTCTTC
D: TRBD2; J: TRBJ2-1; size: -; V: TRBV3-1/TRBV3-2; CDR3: CASSPRLATAYNEQFF; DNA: TGTGCCAGCAGCCCGAGACTAGCGACAGCCTACAATGAGCAGTTCTTC
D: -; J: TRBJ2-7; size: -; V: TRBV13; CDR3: CASSLAGTDYEQYF; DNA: TGTGCCAGCAGCTTGGCTGGGACGGACTACGAGCAGTACTTC
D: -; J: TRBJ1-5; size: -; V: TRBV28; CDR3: CASSPSGFSNQPQHF; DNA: TGTGCCAGCAGCCCATCGGGGTTTAGCAATCAGCCCCAGCATTTT
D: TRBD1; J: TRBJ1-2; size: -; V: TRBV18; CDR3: CASSPPMTGDGYTF; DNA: TGTGCCAGCTCACCACCGATGACAGGGGACGGCTACACCTTC
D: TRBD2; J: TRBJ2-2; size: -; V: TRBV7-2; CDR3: CASSFGLATGELFF; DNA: TGTGCCAGCAGCTTTGGACTAGCTACCGGGGAGCTGTTTTTT
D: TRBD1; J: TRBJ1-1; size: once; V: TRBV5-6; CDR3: CASSGDRGRTEAFF; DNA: TGTGCCAGCAGCGGGGACAGGGGTAGGACTGAAGCTTTCTTT
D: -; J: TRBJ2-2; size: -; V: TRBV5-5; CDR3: CASSRRDTGEPVGELFF; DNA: TGTGCCAGCAGCCGCCGGGACACCGGGGAACCGGTGGGGGAGCTGTTTTTT
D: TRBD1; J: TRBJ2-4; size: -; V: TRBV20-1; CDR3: CSADRGNIQYF; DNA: TGCAGTGCTGACAGGGGCAACATTCAGTACTTC
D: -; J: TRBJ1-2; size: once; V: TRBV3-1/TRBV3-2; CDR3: CASSQGPRGYGYTF; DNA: TGTGCCAGCAGCCAAGGGCCCAGGGGCTATGGCTACACCTTC
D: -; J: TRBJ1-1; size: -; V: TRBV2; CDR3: CASHLEAGRPPKTEAFF; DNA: TGTGCCAGCCACCTTGAGGCAGGGAGACCACCGAAGACTGAAGCTTTCTTT
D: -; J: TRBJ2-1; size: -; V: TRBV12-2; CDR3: CASRLGSRSGGSQNSYNEQFF; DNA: TGTGCAAGTCGCTTAGGATCGAGAAGCGGGGGGTCCCAAAACTCCTACAATGAGCAGTTCTTC
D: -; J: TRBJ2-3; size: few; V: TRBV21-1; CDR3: CASATPPGQRDADTQYF; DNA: TGTGCCAGCGCAACACCTCCGGGACAAAGAGACGCAGATACGCAGTATTTT
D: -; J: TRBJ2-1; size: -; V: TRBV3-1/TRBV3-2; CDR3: CASSPRTNNEQFF; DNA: TGTGCCAGCAGCCCCAGGACGAACAATGAGCAGTTCTTC
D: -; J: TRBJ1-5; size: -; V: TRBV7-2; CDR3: CASSFDRQYQPQHF; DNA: TGTGCCAGCAGCTTCGACAGACAGTATCAGCCCCAGCATTTT
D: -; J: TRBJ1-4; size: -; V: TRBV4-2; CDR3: CASSQDGSVATNEKLFF; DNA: TGTGCCAGCAGCCAAGATGGTTCCGTCGCAACTAATGAAAAACTGTTTTTT
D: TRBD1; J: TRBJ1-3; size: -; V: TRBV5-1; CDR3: CASSQDRDSSGNTIYF; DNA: TGCGCCAGCAGCCAAGACAGGGACAGCTCTGGAAACACCATATATTTT